The sequence of this TCR beta chain was determined in a study of blood T cell repertoires in COVID-19. Study-level background: Nucleic acid was either cDNA or gDNA, and it came from T cells, B-cell-depleted T cells, or PBMCs.

The germline gives CDR1 SGHNT, CDR2 YYREEE (reference sequence). The length of the CDR3 is 15 residues. The V gene lost 3 bases and the J gene lost 4 bases, with 13 bases spanning the gap. Generated by immunoSEQ multiplex PCR, the TCRdb table keeps only in-frame clones and is missing some. The sample has some 80,000 clones, roughly 80% seen once. This rearrangement joins TRBV5-4 to TRBJ2-2, with D perhaps TRBD2 (5 bases). Sequencing was performed on peripheral blood. This clonotype was obtained from a human donor in a cohort sampled during active COVID-19. CDR3: CASSYLAGATGELFF. CDR3 sequence (DNA): TGTGCCAGCAGCTATCTGGCGGGTGCCACCGGGGAGCTGTTTTTT.